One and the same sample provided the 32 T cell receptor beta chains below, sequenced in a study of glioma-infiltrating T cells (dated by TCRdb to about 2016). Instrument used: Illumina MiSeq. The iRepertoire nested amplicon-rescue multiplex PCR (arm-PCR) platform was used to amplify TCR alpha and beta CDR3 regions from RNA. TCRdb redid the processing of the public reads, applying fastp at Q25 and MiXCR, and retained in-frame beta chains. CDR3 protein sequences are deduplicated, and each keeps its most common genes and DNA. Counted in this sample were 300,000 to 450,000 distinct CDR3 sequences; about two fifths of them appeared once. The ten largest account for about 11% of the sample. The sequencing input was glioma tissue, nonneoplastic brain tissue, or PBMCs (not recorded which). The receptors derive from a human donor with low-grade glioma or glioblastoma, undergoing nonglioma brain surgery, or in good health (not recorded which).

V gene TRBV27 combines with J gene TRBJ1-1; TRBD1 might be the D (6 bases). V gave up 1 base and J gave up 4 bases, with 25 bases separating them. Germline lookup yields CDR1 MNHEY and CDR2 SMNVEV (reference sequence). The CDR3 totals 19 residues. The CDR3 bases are TGTGCCAGCAGTTTATTGTCGCGGGGGCCGGAAGCTATTGGCACTGAAGCTTTCTTT. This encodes CASSLLSRGPEAIGTEAFF.

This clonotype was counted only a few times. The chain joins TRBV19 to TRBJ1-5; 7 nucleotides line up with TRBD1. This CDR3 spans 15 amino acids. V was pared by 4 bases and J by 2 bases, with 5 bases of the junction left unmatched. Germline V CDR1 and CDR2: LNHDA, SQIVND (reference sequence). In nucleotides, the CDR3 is TGTGCCAGTAGTACGACAGGGCTGGGCAATCAGCCCCAGCATTTT. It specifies CASSTTGLGNQPQHF.

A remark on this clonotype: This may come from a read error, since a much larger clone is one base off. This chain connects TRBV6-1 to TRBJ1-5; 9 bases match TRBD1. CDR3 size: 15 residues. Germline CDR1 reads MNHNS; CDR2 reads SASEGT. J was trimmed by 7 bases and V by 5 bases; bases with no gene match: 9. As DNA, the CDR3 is TGTGCCAGCAGTCCGGGACAGGGATGGCGGCAGCCCCAGCATTTT. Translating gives CASSPGQGWRQPQHF.

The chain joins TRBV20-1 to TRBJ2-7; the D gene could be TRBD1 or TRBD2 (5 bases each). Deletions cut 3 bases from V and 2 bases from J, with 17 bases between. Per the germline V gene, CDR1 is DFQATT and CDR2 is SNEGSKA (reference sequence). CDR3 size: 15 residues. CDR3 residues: CSASFRDRRAYEQYF. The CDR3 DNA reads TGCAGTGCTAGTTTCCGGGACCGCCGGGCCTACGAGCAGTACTTC.

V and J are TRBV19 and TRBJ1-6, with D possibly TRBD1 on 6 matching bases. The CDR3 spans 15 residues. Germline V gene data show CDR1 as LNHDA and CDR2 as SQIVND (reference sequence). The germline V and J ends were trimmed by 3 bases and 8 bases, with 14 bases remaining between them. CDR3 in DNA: TGTGCCAGTAGTATTCGCCCAGGGGAGGATTCACCCCTCCACTTT. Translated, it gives CASSIRPGEDSPLHF.

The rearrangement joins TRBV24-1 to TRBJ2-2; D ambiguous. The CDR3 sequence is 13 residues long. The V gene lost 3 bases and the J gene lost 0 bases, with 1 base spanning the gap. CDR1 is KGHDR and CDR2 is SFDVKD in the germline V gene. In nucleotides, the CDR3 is TGTGCCACCAGTGATCCGAACACCGGGGAGCTGTTTTTT. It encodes CATSDPNTGELFF.

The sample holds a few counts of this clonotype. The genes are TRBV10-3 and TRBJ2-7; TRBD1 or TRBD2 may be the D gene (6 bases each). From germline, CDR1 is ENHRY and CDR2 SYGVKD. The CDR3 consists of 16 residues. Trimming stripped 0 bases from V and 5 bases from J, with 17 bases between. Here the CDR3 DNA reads TGTGCCATCAGTGAGTCGGGGGCAGGGGCTAGCGACGAGCAGTACTTC. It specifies CAISESGAGASDEQYF.

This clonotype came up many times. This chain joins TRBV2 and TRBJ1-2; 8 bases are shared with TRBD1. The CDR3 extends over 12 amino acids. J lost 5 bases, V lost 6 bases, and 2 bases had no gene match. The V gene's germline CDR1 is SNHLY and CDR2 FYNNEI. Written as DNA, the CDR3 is TGTGCCAGCAGCGGGACAGGTTATGGCTACACCTTC. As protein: CASSGTGYGYTF.

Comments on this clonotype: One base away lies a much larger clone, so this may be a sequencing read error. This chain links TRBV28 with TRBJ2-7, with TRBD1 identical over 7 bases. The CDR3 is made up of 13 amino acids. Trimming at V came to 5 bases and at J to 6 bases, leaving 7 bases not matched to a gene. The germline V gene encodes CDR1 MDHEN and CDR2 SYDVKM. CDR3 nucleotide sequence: TGTGCCAGCAGTCCCCGGGACAGTTGCGAGCAGTACTTC. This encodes CASSPRDSCEQYF.

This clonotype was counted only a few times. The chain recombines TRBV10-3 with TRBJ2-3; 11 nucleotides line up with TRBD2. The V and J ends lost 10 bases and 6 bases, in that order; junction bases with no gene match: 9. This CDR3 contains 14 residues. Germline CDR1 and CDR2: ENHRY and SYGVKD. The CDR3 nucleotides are TGTGCCACCATTAGCGGGAGGGCCGAGGATACGCAGTATTTT. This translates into CATISGRAEDTQYF.

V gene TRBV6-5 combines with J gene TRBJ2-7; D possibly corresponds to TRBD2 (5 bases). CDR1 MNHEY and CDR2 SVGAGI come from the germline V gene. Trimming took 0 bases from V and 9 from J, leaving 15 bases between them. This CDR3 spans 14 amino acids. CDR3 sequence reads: CASSYSLLRATQYF. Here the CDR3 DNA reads TGTGCCAGCAGTTACTCCCTCCTGCGGGCGACGCAGTACTTC.

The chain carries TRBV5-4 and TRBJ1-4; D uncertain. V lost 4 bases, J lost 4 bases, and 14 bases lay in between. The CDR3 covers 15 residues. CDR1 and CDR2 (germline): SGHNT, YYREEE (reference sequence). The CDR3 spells CASSQDLGHNEKLFF. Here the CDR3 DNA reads TGTGCCAGCAGCCAAGATCTCGGGCATAATGAAAAACTGTTTTTT.

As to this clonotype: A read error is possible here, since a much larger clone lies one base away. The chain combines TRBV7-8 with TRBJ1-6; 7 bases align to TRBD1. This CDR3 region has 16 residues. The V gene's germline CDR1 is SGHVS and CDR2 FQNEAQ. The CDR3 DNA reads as TGTGCCAGCAGCCCCGCACGGGACAGTTATAATTCACCCTTCCACTTT. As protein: CASSPARDSYNSPFHF.

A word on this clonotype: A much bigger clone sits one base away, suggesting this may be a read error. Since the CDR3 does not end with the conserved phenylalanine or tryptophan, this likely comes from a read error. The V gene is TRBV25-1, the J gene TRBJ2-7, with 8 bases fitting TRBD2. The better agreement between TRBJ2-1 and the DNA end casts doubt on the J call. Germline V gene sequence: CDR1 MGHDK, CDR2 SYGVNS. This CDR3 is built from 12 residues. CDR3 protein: CASGRLANEQFL. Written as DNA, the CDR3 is TGTGCCAGCGGGAGACTAGCGAATGAGCAGTTCTTA.

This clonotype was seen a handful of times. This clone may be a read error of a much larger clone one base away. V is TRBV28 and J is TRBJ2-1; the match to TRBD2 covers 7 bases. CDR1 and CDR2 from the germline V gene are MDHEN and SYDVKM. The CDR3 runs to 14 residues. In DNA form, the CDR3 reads TGTGCCAGCAGTACACCCGGGGACTACAGTGAGCAGTTCTTC. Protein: CASSTPGDYSEQFF.

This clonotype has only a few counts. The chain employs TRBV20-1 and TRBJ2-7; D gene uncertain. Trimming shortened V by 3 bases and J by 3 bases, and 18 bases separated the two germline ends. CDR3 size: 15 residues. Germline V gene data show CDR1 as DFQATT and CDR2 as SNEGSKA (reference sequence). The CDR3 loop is CSARFPAVSLYEQYF. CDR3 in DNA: TGCAGTGCTAGGTTTCCGGCAGTCTCCCTCTACGAGCAGTACTTC.

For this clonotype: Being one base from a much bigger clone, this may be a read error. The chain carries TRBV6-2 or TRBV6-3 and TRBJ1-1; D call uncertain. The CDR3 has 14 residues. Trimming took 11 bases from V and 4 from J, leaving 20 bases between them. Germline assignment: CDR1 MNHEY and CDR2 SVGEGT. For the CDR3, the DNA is TGTGCCCGCACCCAGGTAGGACTCGCCACTGAAGCTTTCTTT. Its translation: CARTQVGLATEAFF.

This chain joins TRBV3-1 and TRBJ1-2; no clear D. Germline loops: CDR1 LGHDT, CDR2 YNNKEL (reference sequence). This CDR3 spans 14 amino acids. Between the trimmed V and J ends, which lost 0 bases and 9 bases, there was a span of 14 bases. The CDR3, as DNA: TGTGCCAGCAGCCAAGATCTAAGGGAAAACAGCTACACCTTC. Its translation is CASSQDLRENSYTF.

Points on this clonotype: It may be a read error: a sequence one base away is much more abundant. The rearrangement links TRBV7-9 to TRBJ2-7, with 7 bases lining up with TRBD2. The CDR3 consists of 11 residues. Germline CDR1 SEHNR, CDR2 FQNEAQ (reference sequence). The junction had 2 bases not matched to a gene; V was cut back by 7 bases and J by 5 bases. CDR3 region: CASTGGNEQYF. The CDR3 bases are TGTGCCAGCACCGGGGGGAACGAGCAGTACTTC.

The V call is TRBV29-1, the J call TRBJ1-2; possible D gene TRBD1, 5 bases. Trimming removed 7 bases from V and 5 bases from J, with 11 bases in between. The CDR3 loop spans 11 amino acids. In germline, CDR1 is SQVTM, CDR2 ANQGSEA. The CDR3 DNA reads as TGCAGCGGAGGGGCTGAGTATGGCTACACCTTC. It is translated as CSGGAEYGYTF. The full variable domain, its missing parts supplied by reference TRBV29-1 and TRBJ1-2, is SAVISQKPSRDICQRGTSLTIQCQVDSQVTMMFWYRQQPGQSLTLIATANQGSEATYESGFVIDKFPISRPNLTFSTLTVSNMSPEDSSIYLCSGGAEYGYTFGSGTRLTVV.

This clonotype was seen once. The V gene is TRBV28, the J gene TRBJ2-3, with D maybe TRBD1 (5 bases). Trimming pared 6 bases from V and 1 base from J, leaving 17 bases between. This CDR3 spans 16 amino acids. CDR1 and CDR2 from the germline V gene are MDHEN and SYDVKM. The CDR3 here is CASSQGVSSGTDTQYF. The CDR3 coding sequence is TGTGCCAGCAGCCAAGGGGTTAGCAGTGGCACAGATACGCAGTATTTT. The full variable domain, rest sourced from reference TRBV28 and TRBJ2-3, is DVKVTQSSRYLVKRTGEKVFLECVQDMDHENMFWYRQDPGLGLRLIYFSYDVKMKEKGDIPEGYSVSREKKERFSLILESASTNQTSMYLCASSQGVSSGTDTQYFGPGTRLTVL.

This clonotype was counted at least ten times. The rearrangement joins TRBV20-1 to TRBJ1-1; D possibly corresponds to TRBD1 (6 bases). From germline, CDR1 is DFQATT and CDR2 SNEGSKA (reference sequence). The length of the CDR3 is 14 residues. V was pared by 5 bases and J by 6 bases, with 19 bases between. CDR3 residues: CSARLHRVWSEAFF. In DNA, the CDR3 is TGCAGTGCTCGCTTACACAGGGTGTGGTCTGAAGCTTTCTTT.

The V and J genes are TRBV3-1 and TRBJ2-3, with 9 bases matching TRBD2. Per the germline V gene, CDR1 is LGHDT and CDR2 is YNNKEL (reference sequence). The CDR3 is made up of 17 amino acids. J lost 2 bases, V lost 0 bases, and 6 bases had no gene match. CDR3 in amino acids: CASSQDWLAGSTDTQYF. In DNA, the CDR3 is TGTGCCAGCAGCCAAGATTGGCTAGCGGGATCCACAGATACGCAGTATTTT.

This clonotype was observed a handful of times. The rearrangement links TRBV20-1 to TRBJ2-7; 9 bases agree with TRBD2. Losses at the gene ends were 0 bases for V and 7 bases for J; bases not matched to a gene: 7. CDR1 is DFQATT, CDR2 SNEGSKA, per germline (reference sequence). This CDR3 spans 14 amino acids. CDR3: CSAREAGGSWEQYF. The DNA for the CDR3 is TGCAGTGCTAGAGAAGCGGGAGGTTCGTGGGAGCAGTACTTC.

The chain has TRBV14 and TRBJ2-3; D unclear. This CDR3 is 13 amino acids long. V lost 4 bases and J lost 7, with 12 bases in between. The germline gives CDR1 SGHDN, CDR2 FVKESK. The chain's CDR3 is CASSPRPVNTQYF. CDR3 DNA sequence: TGTGCCAGCAGCCCCAGGCCTGTGAATACGCAGTATTTT.

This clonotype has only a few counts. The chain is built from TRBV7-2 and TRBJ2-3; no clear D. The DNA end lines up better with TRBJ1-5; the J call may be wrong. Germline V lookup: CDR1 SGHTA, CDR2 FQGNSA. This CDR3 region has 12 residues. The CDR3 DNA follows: TGTGCCAGCAGCTTAGGCGGGGATACGCAGCATTTT. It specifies CASSLGGDTQHF.

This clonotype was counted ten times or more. This CDR3 is CASSSYPGHRYEQYF. The CDR3, as DNA: TGTGCCAGCAGTTCATACCCGGGACACCGCTACGAGCAGTACTTC. J is TRBJ2-7 and V is TRBV27, with a possible D match to TRBD1 (6 bases). CDR1 is MNHEY and CDR2 is SMNVEV in the germline V gene (reference sequence). CDR3 length: 15 amino acids. V lost 4 bases and J lost 3, with 16 bases in between.

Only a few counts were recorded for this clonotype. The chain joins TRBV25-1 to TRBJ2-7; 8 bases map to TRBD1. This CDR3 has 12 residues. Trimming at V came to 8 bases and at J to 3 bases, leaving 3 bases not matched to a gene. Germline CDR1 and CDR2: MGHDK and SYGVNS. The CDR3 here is CASQQGDYEQYF. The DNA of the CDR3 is TGTGCCAGCCAACAGGGGGACTACGAGCAGTACTTC.

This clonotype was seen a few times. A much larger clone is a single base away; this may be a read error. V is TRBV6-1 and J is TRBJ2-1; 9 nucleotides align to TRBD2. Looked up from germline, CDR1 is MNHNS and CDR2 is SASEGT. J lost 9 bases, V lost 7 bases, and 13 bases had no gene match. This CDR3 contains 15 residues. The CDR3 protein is CASIQPAGGGVEQFF. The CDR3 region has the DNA TGTGCCAGCATCCAACCAGCGGGAGGAGGCGTTGAGCAGTTCTTC.

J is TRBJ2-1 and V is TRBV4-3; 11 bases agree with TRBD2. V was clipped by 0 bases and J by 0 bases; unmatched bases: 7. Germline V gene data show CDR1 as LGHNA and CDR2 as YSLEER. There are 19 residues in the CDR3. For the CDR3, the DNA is TGCGCCAGCAGCCAAGATTGGGGACTAGCGGTTAGCTCCTACAATGAGCAGTTCTTC. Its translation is CASSQDWGLAVSSYNEQFF.

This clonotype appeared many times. For the CDR3, the DNA is TGTGCCAGCAGTTATACGGGACAGGGTGACACCGGGGAGCTGTTTTTT. Encoded protein: CASSYTGQGDTGELFF. This chain connects TRBV6-5 to TRBJ2-2, with 9 bases fitting TRBD1. This CDR3 contains 16 residues. Trimming removed 3 bases from V and 3 bases from J; junction bases left unmatched: 5. Looked up from germline, CDR1 is MNHEY and CDR2 is SVGAGI.

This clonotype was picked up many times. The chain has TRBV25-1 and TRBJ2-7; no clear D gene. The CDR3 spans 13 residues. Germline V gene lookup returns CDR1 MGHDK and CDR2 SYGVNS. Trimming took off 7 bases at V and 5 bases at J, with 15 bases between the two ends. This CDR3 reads CASTSGLWDEQYF. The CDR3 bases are TGTGCCAGCACCTCGGGCCTGTGGGACGAGCAGTACTTC.